This TCR beta chain was obtained from a study of T cells in tumors after PD-1 blockade. Study as a whole: Patients had no prior checkpoint blockade, systemic immunosuppressants, or anti-cancer therapy within 4 weeks. During anti-PD-1 treatment, some patients continued daily vismodegib 150 mg.

Genomic DNA template from tumor biopsies or peripheral blood, roughly 616 ng to 6,500 ng input. The CDR3 contains 14 residues. Germline V gene data show CDR1 as MDHEN and CDR2 as SYDVKM. V lost 2 bases and J lost 1; bases outside the gene matches: 0. The data were produced by immunoSEQ multiplex PCR, yet TCRdb's version contains in-frame clones alone and is incomplete. The data show roughly 50,000 clones, with 65% to 85% seen just once and just over 4% held by the top ten. On this clone itself: Its antigen is currently unknown.

Study-wide findings and caveats: About 41% of tumor TCR clonotypes were also found in blood.

The sample was PBMCs, taken before anti-PD-1 treatment. The sequence was collected from a human donor with basal cell carcinoma. The chain uses TRBV28 and TRBJ2-7; 9 nucleotides align to TRBD2. The CDR3 DNA follows: TGTGCCAGCAGTTTAAGCGGGAGGTCCTACGAGCAGTACTTC. As protein: CASSLSGRSYEQYF.